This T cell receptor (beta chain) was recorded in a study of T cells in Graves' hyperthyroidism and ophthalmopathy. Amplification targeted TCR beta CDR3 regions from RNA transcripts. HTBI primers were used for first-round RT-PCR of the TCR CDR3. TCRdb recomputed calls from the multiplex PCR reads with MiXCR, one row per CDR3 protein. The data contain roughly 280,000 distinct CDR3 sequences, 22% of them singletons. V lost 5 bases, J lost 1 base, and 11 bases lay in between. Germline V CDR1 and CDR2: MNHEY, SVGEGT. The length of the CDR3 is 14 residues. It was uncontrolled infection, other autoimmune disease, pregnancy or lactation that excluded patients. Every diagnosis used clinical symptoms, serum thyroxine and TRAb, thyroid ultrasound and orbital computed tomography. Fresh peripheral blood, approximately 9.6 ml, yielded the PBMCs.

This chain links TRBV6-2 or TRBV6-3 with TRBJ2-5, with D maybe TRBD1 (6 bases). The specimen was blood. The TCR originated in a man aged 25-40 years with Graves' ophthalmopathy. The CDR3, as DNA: TGTGCCAGCAGTGACCAGGGGACCCAAGAGACCCAGTACTTC. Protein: CASSDQGTQETQYF.